One sample yielded the 27 T cell receptor beta chains listed below, sequenced in a study of early T cells in non-severe SARS-CoV-2 infection. TCRdb reanalysed the 5' RACE reads using MiXCR and keeps one entry per CDR3 protein. The repertoire consists of tens of thousands of distinct CDR3 sequences, with roughly 4.9% occurring once and the leading ten covering under 13%. The sequenced sample was whole blood. The receptors here all came from an adult who was a healthcare worker with PCR-confirmed SARS-CoV-2 infection or an uninfected control (not recorded which).

The CDR3 DNA reads as TGTGCCAGCAGCCTGGGGGACAGCCAATACAATGAGCAGTTCTTC. Encoded protein: CASSLGDSQYNEQFF. The chain employs TRBV7-9 and TRBJ2-1; 7 nucleotides match TRBD1. CDR1 is SEHNR, CDR2 FQNEAQ, per germline (reference sequence). With V trimmed by 5 bases and J by 4 bases, 8 bases remained unmatched. This CDR3 contains 15 residues.

At least ten counts were recorded for this clonotype. J is TRBJ2-1 and V is TRBV29-1, with a weak D call TRBD1 (6 bases). The CDR3 length is 15 residues. CDR1 and CDR2 from the germline V gene are SQVTM and ANQGSEA. The V gene lost 6 bases and the J gene lost 5 bases, with 20 bases spanning the gap. This CDR3 is CSVDHMGHVDNEQFF. As DNA, the CDR3 is TGCAGCGTCGATCATATGGGACATGTTGACAATGAGCAGTTCTTC.

This clonotype was counted ten times or more. The chain couples TRBV12-3 or TRBV12-4 to TRBJ1-5; 7 bases map to TRBD1. Trimming cost V 6 bases and J 5 bases; bases outside gene matches: 7. The CDR3 runs 14 residues. In DNA form, the CDR3 reads TGTGCCAGCAGCCCCCACAGGGGAGATCAGCCCCAGCATTTT. This codes for CASSPHRGDQPQHF.

Many counts were recorded for this clonotype. This chain uses TRBV10-3 with TRBJ2-1; D perhaps matches TRBD2 (7 bases). The CDR3 contains 14 residues. Germline assignment: CDR1 ENHRY and CDR2 SYGVKD. Trimming stripped 10 bases from V and 3 bases from J, with 16 bases between. CDR3 nucleotide sequence: TGTGCCACAGGGGACGGGAGGTTCTACAATGAGCAGTTCTTC. Protein: CATGDGRFYNEQFF.

This clonotype is medium-sized within its sample. V and J are TRBV10-2 and TRBJ2-7; D is possibly TRBD1 (6 bases). V was pared by 6 bases and J by 7 bases, with 10 bases between. Germline CDR1 reads WSHSY; CDR2 reads SAAADI. The CDR3 spans 11 residues. The CDR3 loop is CASREGVEQYF. DNA for the CDR3: TGCGCCAGCAGAGAGGGGGTTGAGCAGTACTTC.

The chain carries TRBV28 and TRBJ1-2; D is uncertain. The germline V and J ends were trimmed by 3 bases and 2 bases, with 10 bases remaining between them. The CDR3 loop spans 14 amino acids. Looked up from germline, CDR1 is MDHEN and CDR2 is SYDVKM. CDR3 DNA sequence: TGTGCCAGCAGTTTTGGCCGGAGCAACTATGGCTACACCTTC. Protein: CASSFGRSNYGYTF.

The genes are TRBV6-2 or TRBV6-3 and TRBJ2-2, with D unclear. Germline V lookup: CDR1 MNHEY, CDR2 SVGEGT. The CDR3 is 15 residues long. Deletions cut 4 bases from V and 4 bases from J, with 13 bases between. CDR3 residues: CASSLDAAITGELFF. CDR3 sequence (DNA): TGTGCCAGCAGTTTGGATGCCGCGATCACCGGGGAGCTGTTTTTT.

This clonotype is labeled medium-sized. Written as DNA, the CDR3 is TGCAGTGCTATCACAAGCCCCGAGGGGGCCAACGTCCTGACTTTC. Translation gives CSAITSPEGANVLTF. The V call is TRBV20-1, the J call TRBJ2-6; D remains ambiguous. The V end was cut by 4 bases, the J end by 4 bases, with 14 bases between. Germline CDR1 DFQATT, CDR2 SNEGSKA (reference sequence). This CDR3 comprises 15 residues.

This clonotype was seen more than once but under ten times. The rearrangement uses TRBV4-3 and TRBJ2-7; 8 bases match TRBD1. The trim removed 0 bases at V and 0 bases at J, leaving 4 bases unmatched. This CDR3 has 16 residues. Germline lookup yields CDR1 LGHNA and CDR2 YSLEER. The DNA of the CDR3 is TGCGCCAGCAGCCAAGAGGGGACAGGTATCTCCTACGAGCAGTACTTC. Its translation: CASSQEGTGISYEQYF.

This clonotype was seen many times. The genes are TRBV18 and TRBJ2-7; D is perhaps TRBD1 (6 bases). The germline V and J ends were trimmed by 3 bases and 2 bases, with 14 bases remaining between them. The CDR3 sequence is 15 residues long. Germline CDR1 and CDR2: KGHSH and LQKENI. This CDR3 is CASSPDRPPTYEQYF. The CDR3 DNA reads as TGTGCCAGCTCACCGGACAGACCCCCCACCTACGAGCAGTACTTC.

This clonotype was seen many times. The J gene is TRBJ1-3, the V gene TRBV28; D uncertain. Per germline, CDR1 MDHEN and CDR2 SYDVKM. The CDR3 extends over 12 amino acids. The V and J ends lost 3 bases and 2 bases respectively, with 2 bases between them. The CDR3 region has the DNA TGTGCCAGCAGTTTGACTGGAAACACCATATATTTT. It yields the protein CASSLTGNTIYF.

This clonotype was observed at least ten times. The CDR3 nucleotides read TGTGCCAGCAGTTTGTCTAGCGGGATTCTATACGAGCAGTACTTC. Its translation: CASSLSSGILYEQYF. V gene TRBV28 combines with J gene TRBJ2-7, with 9 bases that match TRBD2. Germline values: CDR1 MDHEN, CDR2 SYDVKM. The CDR3 totals 15 residues. V dropped 3 bases and J dropped 4; count of bases not matched to a gene: 7.

This clonotype has ten or more counts. This chain uses TRBV18 with TRBJ2-3; a weak D match, TRBD2 (6 bases). The CDR3 sequence is 14 residues long. Trimming pared 8 bases from V and 1 base from J, leaving 13 bases between. CDR1 is KGHSH, CDR2 LQKENI, per germline. The CDR3 is CASTLGSRTDTQYF. In nucleotides, the CDR3 is TGTGCCAGCACGCTCGGGAGCCGCACAGATACGCAGTATTTT.

This clonotype was observed at least ten times. The chain employs TRBV7-9 and TRBJ2-5; maybe TRBD2 (5 bases). The CDR3 is made up of 14 amino acids. Germline CDR1 SEHNR, CDR2 FQNEAQ (reference sequence). Trimming removed 5 bases at V and 4 bases at J, with 14 bases between. The CDR3 protein is CASSPTNEGETQYF. The CDR3 nucleotides are TGTGCCAGCAGCCCGACTAACGAGGGAGAGACCCAGTACTTC.

This clonotype was counted many times. The chain couples TRBV6-2 or TRBV6-3 to TRBJ2-2; 9 nucleotides align to TRBD2. Germline assignment: CDR1 MNHEY and CDR2 SVGEGT. Losses at the gene ends were 6 bases for V and 4 bases for J; bases not matched to a gene: 6. The CDR3 is made up of 15 amino acids. CDR3 bases: TGTGCCAGCAGGGGTTCTAGCGGGATCACCGGGGAGCTGTTTTTT. Translated: CASRGSSGITGELFF.

At least ten counts were recorded for this clonotype. CDR3: CASSWRDRSNEQFF. CDR3 in DNA: TGCGCCAGCAGCTGGAGGGACAGGAGCAATGAGCAGTTCTTC. The chain uses TRBV5-1 and TRBJ2-1, with 8 bases fitting TRBD1. This CDR3 region has 14 residues. The J segment lost 6 bases and the V segment lost 3 bases, leaving 5 bases of the junction unmatched. CDR1 is SGHRS and CDR2 is YFSETQ in the germline V gene.

There are many counts of this clonotype. The genes are TRBV28 and TRBJ1-1, with D tentatively TRBD1 (6 bases). Trimming pared 3 bases from V and 1 base from J, leaving 15 bases between. The CDR3 length is 16 residues. Germline V gene lookup returns CDR1 MDHEN and CDR2 SYDVKM. The CDR3 loop reads CASSFPLTGRNTEAFF. The CDR3 DNA reads TGTGCCAGCAGTTTCCCCCTGACAGGTCGGAACACTGAAGCTTTCTTT.

The table lists this clonotype with many counts. This chain connects TRBV24-1 to TRBJ1-1; D may be TRBD1 (5 bases). V was clipped by 2 bases and J by 4 bases, with 7 bases between them. The CDR3 has 13 amino acids. CDR1 is KGHDR and CDR2 is SFDVKD in the germline V gene. For the CDR3, the DNA is TGTGCCACCAGTGATTGGGGGTCCACTGAAGCTTTCTTT. It translates to CATSDWGSTEAFF.

This clonotype was found many times. The chain recombines TRBV19 with TRBJ2-1; 8 nucleotides align to TRBD2. V lost 3 bases and J lost 0; bases outside the gene matches: 7. Germline V gene sequence: CDR1 LNHDA, CDR2 SQIVND (reference sequence). The CDR3 covers 17 residues. The CDR3 sequence is CASSMGSGGSSYNEQFF. DNA of the CDR3: TGTGCCAGTAGTATGGGAAGCGGGGGAAGCTCCTACAATGAGCAGTTCTTC.

In its sample, this clonotype was seen many times. This CDR3 is CASRSSTDTQYF. CDR3 bases: TGTGCCAGCAGGAGTAGCACAGATACGCAGTATTTT. This chain connects TRBV28 to TRBJ2-3, with D hard to call. CDR3 length: 12 amino acids. Trimming stripped 6 bases from V and 0 bases from J, with 4 bases between. Per the germline V gene, CDR1 is MDHEN and CDR2 is SYDVKM.

This clonotype was observed many times. This chain connects TRBV13 to TRBJ2-3; D is uncertain. Per the germline V gene, CDR1 is PRHDT and CDR2 is FYEKMQ (reference sequence). The V end was cut by 5 bases, the J end by 2 bases, with 11 bases between. This CDR3 comprises 14 residues. Here the CDR3 DNA reads TGTGCCAGCAGCGTTGACCCGGCCACAGATACGCAGTATTTT. It is translated as CASSVDPATDTQYF.

Ten or more counts support this clonotype. The rearrangement joins TRBV7-6 to TRBJ2-5, with TRBD2 matching 9 bases. Germline CDR1 and CDR2: SGHVS and FNYEAQ. Losses at the gene ends were 3 bases for V and 4 bases for J; bases not matched to a gene: 9. The CDR3 totals 16 residues. As DNA, the CDR3 is TGTGCCAGCAGCTTGACTAGCGGAGGGGAGAGAGAGACCCAGTACTTC. Translated: CASSLTSGGERETQYF.

The CDR3 DNA reads as TGTGCCAGCAGCAAGAGGGACAGAACCTACGAGCAGTACTTC. Translation gives CASSKRDRTYEQYF. The rearrangement joins TRBV6-6 to TRBJ2-7, with TRBD1 identical over 7 bases. This CDR3 comprises 14 residues. With V trimmed by 6 bases and J by 2 bases, 7 bases remained unmatched. Looked up from germline, CDR1 is MNHNY and CDR2 is SVGAGI (reference sequence).

The chain joins TRBV6-4 to TRBJ2-1; either TRBD1 or TRBD2 may supply D (5 bases each). The CDR3 contains 12 residues. Germline CDR1 and CDR2: MRHNA and SNTAGT. V gave up 5 bases and J gave up 10 bases, with 12 bases separating them. The CDR3 reads CASSPSGREQFF. CDR3 sequence (DNA): TGTGCCAGCAGTCCCTCGGGGCGGGAGCAGTTCTTC.

This clonotype was seen repeatedly, ten times or more. The V call is TRBV28, the J call TRBJ2-3; 15 bases match TRBD2. CDR1 MDHEN and CDR2 SYDVKM come from the germline V gene. Germline trimming cut 3 bases from V and 5 bases from J; bases unmatched to any gene: 9. The CDR3 loop spans 18 amino acids. CDR3 sequence: CASSFGLAGGRGKDTQYF. The CDR3 DNA is TGTGCCAGCAGTTTCGGACTAGCGGGAGGGCGTGGTAAAGATACGCAGTATTTT.

This clonotype was detected ten times or more. The V and J genes are TRBV7-9 and TRBJ2-4, with TRBD1 as a possible D gene (6 bases). Trimming left V 4 bases short and J 10 bases short, with 23 bases between. CDR3 length: 16 amino acids. Per the germline V gene, CDR1 is SEHNR and CDR2 is FQNEAQ (reference sequence). The DNA for the CDR3 is TGTGCCAGCAGCTCTACTTTAGCACAGGGCTCTCGGATTCAGTACTTC. Protein sequence: CASSSTLAQGSRIQYF.

This clonotype occurred many times. The V and J genes are TRBV2 and TRBJ2-6, with D hard to call. V was pared by 6 bases and J by 0 bases, with 9 bases between. This CDR3 region has 15 residues. Germline V gene sequence: CDR1 SNHLY, CDR2 FYNNEI. The CDR3 DNA is TGTGCCAGCAGGAAGGAAATCTCTGGGGCCAACGTCCTGACTTTC. It specifies CASRKEISGANVLTF.